A single sample gave rise to the 8 T cell receptor beta chains below, sequenced in a study of T-cell memory formation after mild COVID-19. TCRdb re-called the 5' RACE reads through MiXCR, storing one row per CDR3 protein. Here the sample spans 300,000 to 400,000 distinct CDR3 sequences, approximately 15% being singletons. The sequenced sample consisted of PBMCs or a T cell subset sorted from them (not recorded which). Receptors originate from a man aged 18 to 35 who had mild COVID-19 (a few samples of this study predate the infection). Cell type and time point are not known.

The chain is built from TRBV29-1 and TRBJ1-3; no reliable D call. Germline loops: CDR1 SQVTM, CDR2 ANQGSEA. Between the trimmed V and J ends, which lost 1 base and 2 bases, there was a span of 15 bases. The CDR3 length is 16 residues. In nucleotides, the CDR3 is TGCAGCGTTGAAGGGCCAGCCCTCGGGCCTGGAAACACCATATATTTT. Its protein is CSVEGPALGPGNTIYF.

This clonotype occurred a few times. This chain joins TRBV20-1 and TRBJ1-1; tentative D call: TRBD1 (5 bases). Germline CDR1 DFQATT, CDR2 SNEGSKA (reference sequence). The CDR3 spans 12 residues. V lost 1 base and J lost 11, with 14 bases in between. This CDR3 is CSARALAGWAFF. CDR3 in DNA: TGCAGTGCTAGAGCCTTGGCAGGGTGGGCTTTCTTT.

This clonotype appeared many times. The rearrangement joins TRBV9 to TRBJ2-3, with no clear D. The germline V and J ends were trimmed by 3 bases and 2 bases, with 10 bases remaining between them. The CDR3 totals 14 residues. Germline-derived CDR1 and CDR2 are SGDLS and YYNGEE. CDR3 coding DNA: TGTGCCAGCAGCGGTGGGCTCCTCACAGATACGCAGTATTTT. Translated: CASSGGLLTDTQYF. Together with reference TRBV9 and TRBJ2-3, the CDR3 gives the full variable domain: DSGVTQTPKHLITATGQRVTLRCSPRSGDLSVYWYQQSLDQGLQFLIQYYNGEERAKGNILERFSAQQFPDLHSELNLSSLELGDSALYFCASSGGLLTDTQYFGPGTRLTVL.

This clonotype was counted only a few times. This chain connects TRBV19 to TRBJ2-2, with D possibly being TRBD1 (5 bases). V dropped 4 bases and J dropped 4 bases, with 13 bases sitting between them. CDR3 length: 15 residues. Germline-derived CDR1 and CDR2 are LNHDA and SQIVND (reference sequence). The CDR3: CASSNRRGRTGELFF. CDR3 nucleotides: TGTGCCAGTAGTAACCGTAGGGGTCGCACCGGGGAGCTGTTTTTT.

This clonotype was counted a few times. The CDR3 sequence: CSVGSTGSYTF. The DNA for the CDR3 is TGCAGCGTTGGGTCCACCGGAAGCTACACCTTC. This sequence joins TRBV29-1 and TRBJ1-2, with D unclear. The CDR3 totals 11 residues. Trimming took off 4 bases at V and 9 bases at J, with 12 bases between the two ends. Germline lookup yields CDR1 SQVTM and CDR2 ANQGSEA.

This clonotype was seen a handful of times. This chain joins TRBV6-5 and TRBJ2-3, with TRBD1 as a possible D gene (6 bases). The V and J ends lost 10 bases and 2 bases respectively, with 19 bases between them. Germline CDR1 is MNHEY and CDR2 is SVGAGI. The CDR3 runs to 15 residues. CDR3 region: CATNTGSANTDTQYF. The CDR3 nucleotides are TGTGCCACCAATACAGGGTCGGCTAACACAGATACGCAGTATTTT.

The chain is built from TRBV6-1 and TRBJ1-2; TRBD1 matches 8 bases. J lost 2 bases, V lost 0 bases, and 2 bases had no gene match. CDR1 and CDR2 from the germline V gene are MNHNS and SASEGT. The length of the CDR3 is 15 residues. This chain's CDR3 is CASSEAWTGNYGYTF. Written as DNA, the CDR3 is TGTGCCAGCAGTGAAGCATGGACAGGGAACTATGGCTACACCTTC.

This clonotype was detected only a few times. The chain is built from TRBV7-2 and TRBJ2-3, with 7 positions matching TRBD2. The length of the CDR3 is 17 residues. Per the germline V gene, CDR1 is SGHTA and CDR2 is FQGNSA. V was clipped by 5 bases and J by 0 bases; unmatched bases: 11. This chain's CDR3 is CASSPQAGRSSTDTQYF. The CDR3 nucleotides read TGTGCCAGCAGCCCTCAAGCGGGGCGTTCCAGCACAGATACGCAGTATTTT. The entire variable domain, with the rest obtained from reference TRBV7-2 and TRBJ2-3, is as follows: GAGVSQSPSNKVTEKGKDVELRCDPISGHTALYWYRQSLGQGLEFLIYFQGNSAPDKSGLPSDRFSAERTGGSVSTLTIQRTQQEDSAVYLCASSPQAGRSSTDTQYFGPGTRLTVL.